This TCR beta chain derives from a study of blood T cells in healthy people across ages. The J segment lost 4 bases and the V segment lost 6 bases, leaving 6 bases of the junction unmatched. This CDR3 has 14 residues. Germline values: CDR1 MNHEY, CDR2 SVGEGT. Primed by a sample-barcoded 5' primer and a J-beta primer mix, a second PCR proceeded for roughly 7 to 11 cycles. One entry per CDR3 protein results from TCRdb running MiXCR on the 5' RACE reads. The sample lists some 1,800,000 distinct CDR3 sequences, around 42% occurring once. Study observations and caveats: Shifts in expanded clonotypes may have been confounded by donor CMV status, which was unknown. Naive T cell percentage strongly correlated with TCR beta diversity.

Samples had at least 7 million PBMCs isolated from them. In its sample, this clonotype was seen many times. Its specificity is unknown. The source material was blood. This chain uses TRBV6-2 or TRBV6-3 with TRBJ2-1; 7 nucleotides line up with TRBD2. The sequence came from a human donor in good health. CDR3 loop: CASSPRDYYNEQFF. CDR3 DNA: TGTGCCAGCAGCCCAAGGGACTATTACAATGAGCAGTTCTTC.